The clone carrying this T cell receptor (beta chain) was seen ten or more times. These data belong to a study of T cell repertoires in cytomegalovirus infection. TCRdb re-analysed the reads in MiXCR, keeping a single row per CDR3 protein. The sample comprises 65,000 to 90,000 distinct CDR3 sequences, 4% of which are singletons, and roughly 22% rests with the top ten. V was clipped by 3 bases and J by 6 bases; unmatched bases: 10. Germline V CDR1 and CDR2: SGHTA, FQGTGA. The CDR3 has 16 residues. The gene calls are TRBV7-3 and TRBJ2-2; the match to TRBD1 covers 7 bases. Sequenced material: PBMCs. The clonotype comes from a human donor in good health (CMV status not recorded). Some clones in this sample may be carry-over from other donors' samples. CDR3 DNA sequence: TGTGCCAGCAGCTTCGCCGGTAACAGGGGTGCCGGGGAGCTGTTTTTT. Translated: CASSFAGNRGAGELFF.